The 11 T cell receptor beta chains given below trace back to one sample, sequenced in a study of cytomegalovirus exposure and HLA in healthy donors. Primers: 60 Vbeta forward and 13 Jbeta reverse. The method was immunoSEQ multiplex PCR; TCRdb's version includes in-frame clones alone and lacks a portion of them. Among over 45,000 clones, 81% were seen once, and the ten largest hold 2% to 2.5%. The sample consisted of PBMCs. The receptors originated from a boy under 18 in good health and CMV-seropositive.

The V call is TRBV5-4, the J call TRBJ2-5; D gene unclear. The V gene lost 0 bases and the J gene lost 5 bases, with 8 bases spanning the gap. This CDR3 is built from 13 residues. Germline V gene sequence: CDR1 SGHNT, CDR2 YYREEE (reference sequence). Here the CDR3 reads CASSLASSETQYF. The CDR3, as DNA: TGTGCCAGCAGCTTGGCGTCGTCGGAGACCCAGTACTTC. The full variable domain, in which reference TRBV5-4 and TRBJ2-5 provide the parts outside the CDR3, is ETGVTQSPTHLIKTRGQQVTLRCSSQSGHNTVSWYQQALGQGPQFIFQYYREEENGRGNFPPRFSGLQFPNYSSELNVNALELDDSALYLCASSLASSETQYFGPGTRLLVL.

The chain couples TRBV29-1 to TRBJ2-7, with a possible D match to TRBD1 (5 bases). Trimming left V 5 bases short and J 2 bases short, with 22 bases between. The CDR3 is 16 residues long. In germline, CDR1 is SQVTM, CDR2 ANQGSEA. The CDR3 DNA is TGCAGCGTTACCCTTAGGGGCAGCTCCCGACCCTACGAGCAGTACTTC. It yields the protein CSVTLRGSSRPYEQYF.

The CDR3 sequence: CASSLGGGNEKLFF. The CDR3 nucleotides are TGTGCCAGCAGCTTGGGAGGGGGGAATGAAAAACTGTTTTTT. This chain joins TRBV7-2 and TRBJ1-4, with a tentative D call TRBD1 (6 bases). The length of the CDR3 is 14 residues. Germline V gene sequence: CDR1 SGHTA, CDR2 FQGNSA. The V gene lost 3 bases and the J gene lost 5 bases, with 10 bases spanning the gap.

The gene calls are TRBV11-2 and TRBJ1-1; perhaps TRBD1 as D (5 bases). The CDR3 contains 12 residues. Trimming cost V 6 bases and J 7 bases, with 12 bases left between them. Germline CDR1 is SGHAT and CDR2 is FQNNGV. This CDR3 is CASRSEQVEAFF. In nucleotides, the CDR3 is TGTGCCAGCAGGAGTGAACAGGTTGAAGCTTTCTTT.

The genes are TRBV25-1 and TRBJ1-1, with D hard to call. The V gene's germline CDR1 is MGHDK and CDR2 SYGVNS. This CDR3 spans 12 amino acids. Trimming cost V 6 bases and J 3 bases, with 8 bases left between them. The CDR3 DNA reads TGTGCCAGCAGGAGAGGGTACACTGAAGCTTTCTTT. Translated, it gives CASRRGYTEAFF.

Only a few counts were recorded for this clone. J is TRBJ2-1 and V is TRBV13, with D possibly TRBD2 on 5 matching bases. The CDR3 is 13 residues long. Germline V CDR1 and CDR2: PRHDT, FYEKMQ (reference sequence). V gave up 1 base and J gave up 7 bases, with 8 bases separating them. The CDR3 reads CASSLETTNEQFF. The CDR3 DNA follows: TGTGCCAGCAGCTTAGAGACTACTAATGAGCAGTTCTTC.

The genes are TRBV15 and TRBJ2-3, with 7 nucleotides matching TRBD1. CDR3 size: 15 residues. CDR1 is LNHNV and CDR2 is YYDKDF in the germline V gene (reference sequence). Trimming took 3 bases from V and 2 from J; bases not matched to a gene: 5. The CDR3 sequence: CATSRRQGPTDTQYF. CDR3 nucleotides: TGTGCCACCAGCAGGCGACAGGGTCCCACAGATACGCAGTATTTT.

The chain combines TRBV2 with TRBJ2-3; the match to TRBD2 covers 10 bases. From germline, CDR1 is SNHLY and CDR2 FYNNEI. This CDR3 has 18 amino acids. The junction had 18 bases not matched to a gene; V was cut back by 8 bases and J by 4 bases. The CDR3 reads CASSEGLAADTTSDTQYF. The CDR3 bases are TGTGCCAGCTCCGAAGGACTAGCGGCTGATACCACATCAGATACGCAGTATTTT.

The chain employs TRBV6-1 and TRBJ2-6; D gene uncertain. V dropped 5 bases and J dropped 1 base, with 3 bases sitting between them. CDR3 size: 13 residues. The germline V gene has CDR1 MNHNS and CDR2 SASEGT. The CDR3 DNA reads TGTGCCAGCAGTTCATCTGGGGCCAACGTCCTGACTTTC. Residues: CASSSSGANVLTF.

J is TRBJ1-2 and V is TRBV18; 7 bases are shared with TRBD1. V shed 3 bases and J 8 bases; nucleotides not matched to a gene: 15. The CDR3 loop spans 16 amino acids. Germline-derived CDR1 and CDR2 are KGHSH and LQKENI. CDR3: CASSPASERQGDGYTF. CDR3 nucleotides: TGTGCCAGCTCACCGGCTAGCGAAAGGCAGGGGGACGGCTACACCTTC.

V usage is TRBV5-4 and J usage is TRBJ1-2; tentative D call: TRBD1 (6 bases). The CDR3 extends over 13 amino acids. Looked up from germline, CDR1 is SGHNT and CDR2 is YYREEE (reference sequence). Trimming took 3 bases from V and 4 from J, leaving 10 bases between them. Written as DNA, the CDR3 is TGTGCCAGCAGCTCACAGGGCGCCTATGGCTACACCTTC. As protein: CASSSQGAYGYTF.